These T cell receptor beta chains were read from a single sample in a study of blood T cell repertoires in COVID-19. Profiling relied on immunoSEQ multiplex PCR, and the TCRdb table lists in-frame clones only, not all of them. The data contain fewer than 250,000 clones, roughly four fifths of them singletons. What was sequenced was peripheral blood. The receptor source for this set is a woman aged 70-85 years with acute or convalescent COVID-19. CDR3s include the opening cysteine and the closing phenylalanine or tryptophan.

len,j_gene,v_gene,CDR3aa
15,TRBJ2-2,TRBV9,CASDPSGANTGELFF
15,TRBJ2-1,TRBV6-2/TRBV6-3,CASSYGGQGSNEQFF
11,TRBJ1-1,TRBV5-1,CASRAGELAFF
13,TRBJ1-1,TRBV7-7,CASSNSGMAEAFF
15,TRBJ2-1,TRBV4-3,CASSPGLAGYNEQFF
18,TRBJ2-3,TRBV27,CASSLSSSGTSGGNAQYF
17,TRBJ2-2,TRBV7-8,CASREYAGFANTGELFF
14,TRBJ1-5,TRBV19,CASSISGGNQPQHF
15,TRBJ2-1,TRBV6-5,CASSYTSGGPNEQFF
14,TRBJ1-2,TRBV5-1,CASSSTVANYGYTF
15,TRBJ1-3,TRBV7-2,CASSLTGLTGNTIYF
18,TRBJ1-3,TRBV4-1,CASSQVAAGRSSGNTIYF
14,TRBJ1-6,TRBV7-2,CASSPGQGLSPLHF
12,TRBJ1-5,TRBV30,CAGGSSNQPQHF
15,TRBJ2-3,TRBV7-9,CASNLLAARTDTQYF
15,TRBJ2-7,TRBV19,CASSLGTVGSYEQYF
16,TRBJ1-6,TRBV6-2/TRBV6-3,CASSYGLSSYNSPLHF
15,TRBJ2-7,TRBV4-1,CASSQEQGLSYEQYF
15,TRBJ2-5,TRBV24-1,CATSASQGGRETQYF
15,TRBJ1-5,TRBV28,CASSLDRGLNQPQHF
14,TRBJ2-4,TRBV4-2,CASSQAGGLDIQYF
18,TRBJ1-1,TRBV4-3,CASSQDLDRALSNTEAFF
13,TRBJ2-5,TRBV4-3,CASSPSRWETQYF
13,TRBJ1-5,TRBV12-3/TRBV12-4,CASSLGENQPQHF
13,TRBJ1-3,TRBV4-1,CASSQGGQYTIYF
14,TRBJ1-2,TRBV29-1,CSVEPTGEGYGYTF
13,TRBJ1-3,TRBV29-1,CSVGGGPGNTIYF
13,TRBJ1-1,TRBV6-5,CASSLTRGTEAFF
14,TRBJ2-7,TRBV6-5,CASSPHGGRYEQYF
12,TRBJ1-5,TRBV18,CASSNRDQPQHF
15,TRBJ2-7,TRBV5-1,CASSLASSGPYEQYF
16,TRBJ1-6,TRBV7-2,CASSLATSPYNSPLHF
13,TRBJ1-2,TRBV10-2,CASRVTDSYGYTF
18,TRBJ2-3,TRBV3-1/TRBV3-2,CASSPTGTSGGAADTQYF
13,TRBJ1-5,TRBV10-2,CASSEYRNQPQHF